Listed below are T cell receptor beta chains from one sample, sequenced in a study of CD4 T cells in relation to SARS-CoV-2 and coronaviruses. Their antigen targets remain unknown. This table comes from immunoSEQ multiplex PCR, and its TCRdb copy is limited to in-frame clones, with some not included. Counted here are about 24,000 clones, about three quarters occurring once; the ten biggest clones make up about 14%. Sequenced material: CD4+ T cells from PBMCs, cultured in vitro. These receptors originate from a human donor in good health. Each CDR3 is given with its conserved first and last residue. The D gene is left open where the match is weak. Not every row has a clone size; where given, it reads once, few, many or a size class.

D	size	V	J	CDR3	DNA
NA	NA	TRBV28	TRBJ1-2	CASTSGVANYGYTF	TGTGCCAGCACCTCGGGGGTAGCTAACTATGGCTACACCTTC
NA	few	TRBV27	TRBJ2-2	CASNRDRNTGELFF	TGTGCCAGCAACAGGGATCGAAACACCGGGGAGCTGTTTTTT
NA	NA	TRBV27	TRBJ2-7	CASSFRQSSYEQYF	TGTGCCAGCAGTTTTCGGCAGAGCTCCTACGAGCAGTACTTC
NA	NA	TRBV11-2	TRBJ2-5	CASSLEVWGLQTQYF	TGTGCCAGCAGCTTAGAAGTTTGGGGGCTACAGACCCAGTACTTC
NA	once	TRBV28	TRBJ2-7	CASSPSPGTGVYEQYF	TGTGCCAGCAGTCCCTCCCCAGGGACGGGAGTCTACGAGCAGTACTTC
NA	NA	TRBV19	TRBJ2-2	CASSTPLGSANTGELFF	TGTGCCAGTAGTACGCCCCTGGGTAGCGCAAACACCGGGGAGCTGTTTTTT
TRBD1	NA	TRBV3-1/TRBV3-2	TRBJ2-6	CASRGWGGQGAFGANVLTF	TGTGCCAGCAGGGGGTGGGGCGGACAGGGGGCTTTTGGGGCCAACGTCCTGACTTTC
NA	NA	TRBV12-5	TRBJ2-2	CASGVAGLARGELFF	TGTGCTAGTGGGGTTGCTGGCTTAGCGAGGGGGGAGCTGTTTTTT
NA	NA	TRBV5-1	TRBJ2-1	CASSFYDEQFF	TGCGCCAGCAGCTTTTACGATGAGCAGTTCTTC
NA	NA	TRBV5-6	TRBJ2-3	CASSLSGTVTDTQYF	TGTGCCAGCAGCTTGAGCGGGACAGTCACAGATACGCAGTATTTT
NA	NA	TRBV10-3	TRBJ1-2	CAISAVSLSNYGYTF	TGTGCCATCAGTGCGGTCAGCTTGTCTAACTATGGCTACACCTTC
NA	NA	TRBV11-2	TRBJ1-3	CASSSQGYGNTIYF	TGTGCCAGCAGCTCACAGGGATACGGAAACACCATATATTTT
TRBD2	few	TRBV5-4	TRBJ2-3	CASSTRAGGTTDTQYF	TGTGCCAGCAGCACCAGAGCGGGGGGGACCACAGATACGCAGTATTTT
NA	NA	TRBV24-1	TRBJ2-3	CATSVAGDTSDTQYF	TGTGCCACCAGTGTGGCGGGGGACACAAGTGATACGCAGTATTTT
NA	NA	TRBV7-2	TRBJ2-3	CASSFALTTTDTQYF	TGTGCCAGCAGCTTCGCCCTCACCACCACAGATACGCAGTATTTT
NA	few	TRBV2	TRBJ1-1	CASSEQWNTEAFF	TGTGCCAGCAGTGAACAGTGGAACACTGAAGCTTTCTTT
NA	NA	TRBV7-9	TRBJ1-1	CASSLRNRDGPEAFF	TGTGCCAGCAGCCTACGCAACCGGGACGGGCCTGAAGCTTTCTTT
NA	NA	TRBV6-6	TRBJ1-5	CASSYQTSNQPQHF	TGTGCCAGCAGTTACCAGACTAGCAATCAGCCCCAGCATTTT
TRBD2	NA	TRBV9	TRBJ2-3	CASSPSVAGGLPYF	TGTGCCAGCAGCCCGAGCGTAGCGGGGGGGCTGCCCTATTTT
NA	NA	TRBV2	TRBJ2-7	CASSEQGSYEQYF	TGTGCCAGCAGTGAACAGGGCAGCTACGAGCAGTACTTC
NA	NA	TRBV25-1	TRBJ2-7	CASSRAASSYEQYF	TGTGCCAGTTCTCGGGCAGCGAGCTCCTACGAGCAGTACTTC
TRBD1	NA	TRBV19	TRBJ1-6	CASNPGTIGQGRSPLHF	TGTGCCAGTAATCCGGGGACAATCGGACAGGGCCGATCACCCCTCCACTTT
NA	NA	TRBV18	TRBJ2-7	CASSPYTPREQYF	TGTGCCAGCTCACCTTACACCCCCCGCGAGCAGTACTTC
NA	once	TRBV14	TRBJ1-6	CASSWDYNSPLHF	TGTGCCAGCAGCTGGGACTATAATTCACCCCTCCACTTT
TRBD1	few	TRBV4-1	TRBJ2-7	CASSQGQGEAYEQYF	TGCGCCAGCAGCCAGGGACAGGGGGAAGCCTACGAGCAGTACTTC
NA	NA	TRBV6-5	TRBJ1-3	CASRSTVGSGNTIYF	TGTGCCAGCAGGTCTACAGTGGGCTCTGGAAACACCATATATTTT
NA	NA	TRBV24-1	TRBJ1-1	CATSDLPTEGVFRTEAFF	TGTGCCACCAGTGATTTGCCGACGGAGGGAGTCTTTCGCACTGAAGCTTTCTTT
TRBD2	NA	TRBV7-3	TRBJ2-1	CASSQPGREGYNEQFF	TGTGCCAGCAGCCAACCCGGGCGGGAGGGATACAATGAGCAGTTCTTC
NA	NA	TRBV11-2	TRBJ2-5	CASTRSLEGEETQYF	TGTGCCAGCACCCGCTCTCTCGAGGGAGAAGAGACCCAGTACTTC
NA	NA	TRBV5-4	TRBJ2-3	CASSLSGSTDTQYF	TGTGCCAGCAGCTTGTCTGGGTCGACAGATACGCAGTATTTT
NA	few	TRBV11-2	TRBJ2-5	CASSLGSQETQYF	TGTGCCAGCAGCTTAGGCAGCCAAGAGACCCAGTACTTC
NA	NA	TRBV29-1	TRBJ1-6	CSVDRQAQGDSPLHF	TGCAGCGTTGATAGACAGGCCCAAGGGGATTCACCCCTCCACTTT
NA	NA	TRBV6-5	TRBJ2-2	CASSDRPNTGELFF	TGTGCCAGCTCTGACAGACCGAACACCGGGGAGCTGTTTTTT
NA	NA	TRBV3-1/TRBV3-2	TRBJ1-1	CASSQEGASFF	TGTGCCAGCAGCCAAGAAGGGGCCTCTTTCTTT
NA	NA	TRBV4-1	TRBJ2-5	CASSQVTLLRGKETQYF	TGCGCCAGCAGCCAAGTCACCCTCCTGCGGGGTAAGGAGACCCAGTACTTC
NA	few	TRBV11-2	TRBJ1-2	CASSFRGGYTF	TGTGCCAGCAGCTTCCGGGGCGGCTACACCTTC
NA	NA	TRBV2	TRBJ1-5	CASNGIVGNQPQHF	TGTGCCAGCAACGGAATAGTAGGCAATCAGCCCCAGCATTTT
NA	NA	TRBV2	TRBJ2-1	CASSWGDGDEQFF	TGTGCCAGCAGTTGGGGGGACGGGGATGAGCAGTTCTTC